This T cell receptor (beta chain) was retrieved from a study of cytomegalovirus exposure and HLA in healthy donors. Across the study: About 80 million unique TCRs from HLA-typed donors were held in an early data release.

This PCR relied on a set of 60 Vbeta primers and 13 Jbeta primers. Sequencing was performed with immunoSEQ multiplex PCR; in TCRdb, only in-frame clones are kept and a portion is missing. The sample holds approximately 56,000 clones, about 70% seen once. This TCR derives from a woman between 50 and 59 years old in good health and CMV-seropositive. Sequencing was performed on PBMCs.

CDR3 bases: TGTGCCAGCTCACCAATCAAACAGGGCAATTCACCCCTCCACTTT. Protein sequence: CASSPIKQGNSPLHF. V gene TRBV18 combines with J gene TRBJ1-6; a possible D gene is TRBD1 (6 bases). The length of the CDR3 is 15 residues. V was shortened by 2 bases and J by 7 bases, with 12 bases between the two germline ends. Germline-derived CDR1 and CDR2 are KGHSH and LQKENI.